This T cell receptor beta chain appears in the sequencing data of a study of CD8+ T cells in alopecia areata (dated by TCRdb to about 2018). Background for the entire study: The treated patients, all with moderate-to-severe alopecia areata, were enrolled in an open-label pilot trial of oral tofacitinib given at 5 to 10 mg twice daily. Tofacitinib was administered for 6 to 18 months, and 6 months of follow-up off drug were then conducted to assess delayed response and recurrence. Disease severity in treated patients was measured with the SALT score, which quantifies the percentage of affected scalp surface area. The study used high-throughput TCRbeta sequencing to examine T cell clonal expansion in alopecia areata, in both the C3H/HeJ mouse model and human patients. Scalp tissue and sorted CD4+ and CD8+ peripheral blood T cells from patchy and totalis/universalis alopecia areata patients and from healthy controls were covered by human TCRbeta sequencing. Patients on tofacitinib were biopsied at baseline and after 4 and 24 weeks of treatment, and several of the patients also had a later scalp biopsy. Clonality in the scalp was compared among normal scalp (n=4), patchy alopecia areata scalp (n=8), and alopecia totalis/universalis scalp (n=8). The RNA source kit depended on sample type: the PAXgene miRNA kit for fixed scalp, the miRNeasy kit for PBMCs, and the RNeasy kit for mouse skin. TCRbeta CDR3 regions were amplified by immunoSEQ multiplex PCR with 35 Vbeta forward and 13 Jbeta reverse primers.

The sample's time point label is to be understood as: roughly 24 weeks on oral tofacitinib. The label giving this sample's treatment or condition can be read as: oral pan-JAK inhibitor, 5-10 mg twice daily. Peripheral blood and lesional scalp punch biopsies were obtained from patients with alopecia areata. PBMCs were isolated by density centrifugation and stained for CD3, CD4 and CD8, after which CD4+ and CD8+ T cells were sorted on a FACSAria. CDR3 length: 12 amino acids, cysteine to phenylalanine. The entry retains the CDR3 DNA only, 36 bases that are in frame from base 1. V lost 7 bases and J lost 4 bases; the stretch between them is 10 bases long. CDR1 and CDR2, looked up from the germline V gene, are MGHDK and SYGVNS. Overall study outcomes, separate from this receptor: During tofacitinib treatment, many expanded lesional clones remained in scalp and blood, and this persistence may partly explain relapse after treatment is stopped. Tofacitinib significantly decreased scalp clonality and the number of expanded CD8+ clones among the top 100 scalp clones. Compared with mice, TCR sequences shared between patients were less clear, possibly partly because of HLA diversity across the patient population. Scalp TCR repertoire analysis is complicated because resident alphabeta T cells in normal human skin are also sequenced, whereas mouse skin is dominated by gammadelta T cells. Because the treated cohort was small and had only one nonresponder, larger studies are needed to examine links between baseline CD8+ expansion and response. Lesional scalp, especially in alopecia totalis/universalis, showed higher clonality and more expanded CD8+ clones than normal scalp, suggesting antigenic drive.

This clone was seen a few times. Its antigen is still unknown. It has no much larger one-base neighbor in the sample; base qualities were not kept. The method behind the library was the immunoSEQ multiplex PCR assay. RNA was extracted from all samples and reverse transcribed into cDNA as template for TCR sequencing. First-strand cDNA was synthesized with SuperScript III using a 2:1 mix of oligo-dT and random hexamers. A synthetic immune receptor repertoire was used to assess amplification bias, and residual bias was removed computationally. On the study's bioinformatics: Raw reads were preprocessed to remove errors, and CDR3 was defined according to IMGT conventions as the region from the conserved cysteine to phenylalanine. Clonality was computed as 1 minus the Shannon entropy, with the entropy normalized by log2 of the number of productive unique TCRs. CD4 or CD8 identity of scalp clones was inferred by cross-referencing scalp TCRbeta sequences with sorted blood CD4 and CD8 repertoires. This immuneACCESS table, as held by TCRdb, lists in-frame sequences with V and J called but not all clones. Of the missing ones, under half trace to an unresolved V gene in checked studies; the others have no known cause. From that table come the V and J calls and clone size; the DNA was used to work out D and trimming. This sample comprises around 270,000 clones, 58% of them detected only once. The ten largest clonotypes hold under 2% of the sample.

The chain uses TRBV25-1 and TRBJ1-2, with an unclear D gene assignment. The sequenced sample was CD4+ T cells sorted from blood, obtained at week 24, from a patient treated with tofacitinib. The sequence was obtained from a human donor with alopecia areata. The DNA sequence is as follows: TGTGCCAGCACTCAGGAGGGCTATGGCTACACCTTC. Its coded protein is CASTQEGYGYTF.